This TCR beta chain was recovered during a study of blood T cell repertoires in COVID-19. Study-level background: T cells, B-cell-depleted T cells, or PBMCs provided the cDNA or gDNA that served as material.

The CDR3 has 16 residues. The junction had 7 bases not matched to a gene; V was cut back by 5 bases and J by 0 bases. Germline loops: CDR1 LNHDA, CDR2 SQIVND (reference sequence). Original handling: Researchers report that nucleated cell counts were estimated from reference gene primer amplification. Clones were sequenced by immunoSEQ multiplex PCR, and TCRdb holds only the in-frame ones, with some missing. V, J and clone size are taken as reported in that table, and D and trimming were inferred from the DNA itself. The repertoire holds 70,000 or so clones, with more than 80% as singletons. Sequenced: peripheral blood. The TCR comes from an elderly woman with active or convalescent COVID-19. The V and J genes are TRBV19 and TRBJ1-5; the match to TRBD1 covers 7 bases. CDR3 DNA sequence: TGTGCCAGTAGTTCCCAGGGGGTTGGTAGCAATCAGCCCCAGCATTTT. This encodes CASSSQGVGSNQPQHF.